The 21 T cell receptor beta chains reported below all come from one sample, sequenced in a study of human T cells and chemical hapten exposure. MiXCR, run by TCRdb on the RACE reads, gives a single entry per CDR3 protein. The table records roughly 52,000 distinct CDR3 sequences, 7.5% to 10% of them present only once. Time point reported: patch test 2, 6 weeks after DPC sensitization. Treatment noted: therapeutic diphenylcyclopropenone sensitization with weekly scalp DPC. The sequenced sample was whole blood, obtained in connection with sensitization to the hapten diphenylcyclopropenone (DPC). These receptors all come from a woman aged 45-60 years with alopecia areata. Some clones in this sample may be carry-over from other donors' samples.

The chain couples TRBV29-1 to TRBJ2-1, with 10 nucleotides matching TRBD1. V trimming: 7 bases; J trimming: 1 base; junction bases outside the gene matches: 1. CDR1 is SQVTM and CDR2 is ANQGSEA in the germline V gene. The CDR3 length is 13 residues. This chain's CDR3 is CSAGQGSYNEQFF. The CDR3 nucleotides read TGCAGCGCGGGACAGGGGTCCTACAATGAGCAGTTCTTC.

This clonotype came up many times. The chain links TRBV11-3 to TRBJ2-2; TRBD1 is a possible D gene (6 bases). Per germline, CDR1 SGHNT and CDR2 YENEEA. This CDR3 region has 15 residues. V lost 1 base, J lost 5 bases, and 11 bases lay in between. The CDR3 protein is CASSLAGVVTGELFF. CDR3 DNA: TGTGCCAGCAGCTTAGCAGGGGTCGTAACCGGGGAGCTGTTTTTT.

This clonotype was seen ten or more times. This chain connects TRBV5-1 to TRBJ2-1; 7 bases align to TRBD2. V was clipped by 4 bases and J by 7 bases; unmatched bases: 2. CDR1 and CDR2 (germline): SGHRS, YFSETQ. This CDR3 spans 12 amino acids. CDR3 coding DNA: TGCGCCAGCAGCACGGGAGGTAATGAGCAGTTCTTC. This gives the protein CASSTGGNEQFF.

This clonotype has ten or more counts. This chain links TRBV6-1 with TRBJ1-1; 7 bases match TRBD1. The CDR3 runs to 16 residues. J was trimmed by 1 base and V by 10 bases; bases with no gene match: 15. From germline, CDR1 is MNHNS and CDR2 SASEGT. The CDR3 DNA sequence: TGTGCCACCAATGTGGGTAAGGACAGGCCGAACACTGAAGCTTTCTTT. Translating it yields CATNVGKDRPNTEAFF.

This clonotype occurred many times. The chain links TRBV12-3 or TRBV12-4 to TRBJ1-5; D gene unclear. With 4 bases removed from V and 2 bases from J, the gap between germline ends came to 12 bases. The CDR3 loop spans 15 amino acids. DNA of the CDR3: TGTGCCAGCAGTTCGGGCGAGGCGCGCAATCAGCCCCAGCATTTT. Encoded protein: CASSSGEARNQPQHF.

This clonotype was observed many times. The rearrangement joins TRBV28 to TRBJ2-7; unclear D gene. Trimming took off 2 bases at V and 7 bases at J, with 18 bases between the two ends. This CDR3 spans 15 amino acids. Germline CDR1 is MDHEN and CDR2 is SYDVKM. Written as DNA, the CDR3 is TGTGCCAGCAGTTTAGTTGGCGCACAGTCCAGGGAGCAGTACTTC. This gives the protein CASSLVGAQSREQYF.

Worth noting for this clonotype: The junction does not match germline at one end; this may be a read error. The chain has TRBV24-1 and TRBJ2-1; 13 bases agree with TRBD2. Germline V gene data show CDR1 as KGHDR and CDR2 as SFDVKD. The length of the CDR3 is 13 residues. The CDR3 protein is CATSDLGLAGEVF. The CDR3 DNA is TGTGCCACCAGTGATTTAGGACTAGCGGGAGAGGTCTTC.

The chain combines TRBV6-2 or TRBV6-3 with TRBJ1-1; no definite D call. Germline lookup yields CDR1 MNHEY and CDR2 SVGEGT. The V end was cut by 0 bases, the J end by 7 bases, with 9 bases between. The CDR3 has 13 amino acids. The CDR3 coding sequence is TGTGCCAGCAGTTACTCGAACGGGTTTGAAGCTTTCTTT. It specifies CASSYSNGFEAFF.

As to this clonotype: Relative to the germline gene, one junction end is altered; a read error may explain this. The chain employs TRBV7-2 and TRBJ2-3; D is uncertain. CDR3 length equals 14 residues. Germline V lookup: CDR1 SGHTA, CDR2 FQGNSA. CDR3 amino acids: CVSSFIDSRNTQYF. The CDR3 DNA reads TGTGTCAGCAGCTTCATCGACTCCAGGAATACGCAGTATTTT.

Many counts were recorded for this clonotype. The CDR3 spells CASTPGGADSDEQFF. The CDR3 DNA follows: TGTGCCAGCACCCCAGGGGGGGCGGATTCGGATGAGCAGTTCTTC. The gene calls are TRBV6-2 or TRBV6-3 and TRBJ2-1, with D possibly being TRBD1 or TRBD2 (7 bases each). Germline CDR1 reads MNHEY; CDR2 reads SVGEGT. Trimming removed 7 bases from V and 8 bases from J, with 21 bases in between. The CDR3 length is 15 residues.

In its sample, this clonotype was seen many times. This chain uses TRBV6-1 with TRBJ1-1; D is perhaps TRBD1 (6 bases). The V end was cut by 10 bases, the J end by 2 bases, with 14 bases between. CDR3 size: 13 residues. Germline values: CDR1 MNHNS, CDR2 SASEGT. The CDR3, as DNA: TGTGCCACCGAACAGGGCCGTAACACTGAAGCTTTCTTT. This sequence encodes CATEQGRNTEAFF.

This clonotype was seen only a few times. The chain has TRBV2 and TRBJ2-5; D might be TRBD2 (6 bases). CDR3 length equals 12 residues. V was pared by 8 bases and J by 5 bases, with 12 bases between. Germline V gene sequence: CDR1 SNHLY, CDR2 FYNNEI. The CDR3, as DNA: TGTGCCAGCCTGAGTCGGGGGGAGACCCAGTACTTC. Its translation: CASLSRGETQYF.

This clonotype was observed a handful of times. The chain joins TRBV12-3 or TRBV12-4 to TRBJ1-1, with TRBD1 matching over 7 bases. This CDR3 is 14 amino acids long. Trimming took 7 bases from V and 4 from J; bases not matched to a gene: 9. The CDR3 DNA is TGTGCCAGCATCCCAGGGGCAGGGGGCACTGAAGCTTTCTTT. It specifies CASIPGAGGTEAFF.

The V and J genes are TRBV4-2 and TRBJ2-1; 11 bases agree with TRBD2. This CDR3 is 20 amino acids long. Germline V gene data show CDR1 as LGHNA and CDR2 as YNFKEQ. The V gene end was trimmed by 1 base and the J gene end by 0 bases; junction bases not matched to a gene: 11. The CDR3: CASSQAPSQGLAVSYNEQFF. The CDR3 DNA reads as TGTGCCAGCAGCCAAGCCCCCTCGCAGGGACTAGCGGTCTCCTACAATGAGCAGTTCTTC.

This clonotype was detected ten times or more. The V and J genes are TRBV4-1 and TRBJ1-6; no clear D. Germline V gives CDR1 MGHRA, CDR2 YSYEKL. The V and J ends lost 1 base and 0 bases respectively, with 10 bases between them. The CDR3 runs 17 residues. CDR3 sequence reads: CASSQVASSSYNSPLHF. The DNA of the CDR3 is TGCGCCAGCAGCCAAGTTGCCAGCAGCTCCTATAATTCACCCCTCCACTTT.

This clonotype was observed many times. The CDR3: CASSRPGTGFARTEAFF. CDR3 DNA sequence: TGTGCCAGCAGCCGGCCGGGGACAGGGTTCGCGAGAACTGAAGCTTTCTTT. This chain uses TRBV6-6 with TRBJ1-1; 9 bases map to TRBD1. The germline CDR1 and CDR2 sequences are MNHNY and SVGAGI (reference sequence). This CDR3 has 17 residues. V lost 6 bases to trimming and J lost 5 bases; unmatched junction nucleotides: 16.

The chain recombines TRBV5-1 with TRBJ1-2; TRBD1 agrees at 9 bases. There are 14 residues in the CDR3. V lost 7 bases to trimming and J lost 4 bases; unmatched junction nucleotides: 8. Germline-derived CDR1 and CDR2 are SGHRS and YFSETQ. The CDR3 bases are TGCGCCAGCTCCTGGACAGGGGACTCCTATGGCTACACCTTC. It specifies CASSWTGDSYGYTF.

The rearrangement joins TRBV10-3 to TRBJ2-3; D is unresolved. Germline V gives CDR1 ENHRY, CDR2 SYGVKD. The CDR3 is made up of 14 amino acids. V lost 1 base, J lost 1 base, and 6 bases lay in between. CDR3 residues: CAISEFAGTDTQYF. The DNA for the CDR3 is TGTGCCATCAGTGAGTTTGCGGGCACAGATACGCAGTATTTT.

This clonotype showed up just a few times. This sequence joins TRBV20-1 and TRBJ2-4, with D possibly called TRBD1 or TRBD2 (5 bases each). Germline V lookup: CDR1 DFQATT, CDR2 SNEGSKA (reference sequence). The V and J ends lost 6 bases and 1 base respectively, with 13 bases between them. The CDR3 length is 14 residues. CDR3 sequence (DNA): TGCAGTGCCCAGTACGAGGGGGCCAAAAACATTCAGTACTTC. Its protein product is CSAQYEGAKNIQYF.

J is TRBJ1-1 and V is TRBV18; tentatively, D is TRBD1 (6 bases). In germline, CDR1 is KGHSH, CDR2 LQKENI. Trimming stripped 4 bases from V and 1 base from J, with 7 bases between. This CDR3 comprises 13 residues. The CDR3 reads CASSRGQNTEAFF. DNA for the CDR3: TGTGCCAGCTCACGGGGACAGAACACTGAAGCTTTCTTT.

The V call is TRBV3-1, the J call TRBJ2-7; a weak D match, TRBD2 (6 bases). The germline V and J ends were trimmed by 4 bases and 3 bases, with 19 bases remaining between them. Germline CDR1 and CDR2: LGHDT and YNNKEL (reference sequence). The CDR3 covers 16 residues. The CDR3, as DNA: TGTGCCAGCAGCCTCACATGGGGGAGGAACAACTACGAGCAGTACTTC. Translating gives CASSLTWGRNNYEQYF.